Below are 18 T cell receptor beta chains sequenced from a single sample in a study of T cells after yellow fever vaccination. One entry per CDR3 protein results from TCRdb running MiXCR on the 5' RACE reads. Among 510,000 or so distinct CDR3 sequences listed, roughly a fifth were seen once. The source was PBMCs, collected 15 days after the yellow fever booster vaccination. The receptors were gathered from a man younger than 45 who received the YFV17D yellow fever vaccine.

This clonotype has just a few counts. The CDR3, as DNA: TGTGCCAGCAGTACCCTTGATCCTGGGGCCAACGTCCTGACTTTC. It encodes CASSTLDPGANVLTF. This chain joins TRBV12-3 or TRBV12-4 and TRBJ2-6; D not resolved. This CDR3 contains 15 residues. V was pared by 5 bases and J by 2 bases, with 10 bases between.

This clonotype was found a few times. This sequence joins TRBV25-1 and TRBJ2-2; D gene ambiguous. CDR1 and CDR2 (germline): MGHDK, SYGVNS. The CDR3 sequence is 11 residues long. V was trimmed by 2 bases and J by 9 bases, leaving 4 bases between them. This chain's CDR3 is CASSEAWELFF. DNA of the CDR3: TGTGCCAGCAGTGAAGCCTGGGAGCTGTTTTTT.

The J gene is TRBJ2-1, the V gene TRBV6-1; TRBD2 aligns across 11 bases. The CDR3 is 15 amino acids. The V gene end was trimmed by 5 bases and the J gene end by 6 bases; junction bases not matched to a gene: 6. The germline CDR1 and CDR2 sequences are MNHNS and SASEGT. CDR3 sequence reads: CASSKLAGVVNEQFF. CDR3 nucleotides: TGTGCCAGCAGTAAACTAGCGGGAGTTGTCAATGAGCAGTTCTTC.

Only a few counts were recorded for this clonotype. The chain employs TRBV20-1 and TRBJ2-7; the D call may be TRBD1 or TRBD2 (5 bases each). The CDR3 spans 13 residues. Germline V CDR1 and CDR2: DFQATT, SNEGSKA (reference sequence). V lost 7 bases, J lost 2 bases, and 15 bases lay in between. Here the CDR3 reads CSVIRGPPYEQYF. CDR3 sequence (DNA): TGCAGTGTTATCCGGGGCCCCCCCTACGAGCAGTACTTC.

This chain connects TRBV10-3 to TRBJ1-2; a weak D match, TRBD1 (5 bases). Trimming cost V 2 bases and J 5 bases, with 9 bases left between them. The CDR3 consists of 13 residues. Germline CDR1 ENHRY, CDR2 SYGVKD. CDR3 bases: TGTGCCATCAGTGAGGTCAGGGAATATGGCTACACCTTC. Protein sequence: CAISEVREYGYTF.

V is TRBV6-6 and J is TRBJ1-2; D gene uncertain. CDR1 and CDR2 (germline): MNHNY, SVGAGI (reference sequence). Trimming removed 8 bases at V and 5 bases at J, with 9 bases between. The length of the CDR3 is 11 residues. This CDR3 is CASGQLYGYTF. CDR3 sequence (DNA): TGTGCCAGCGGGCAGCTATATGGCTACACCTTC.

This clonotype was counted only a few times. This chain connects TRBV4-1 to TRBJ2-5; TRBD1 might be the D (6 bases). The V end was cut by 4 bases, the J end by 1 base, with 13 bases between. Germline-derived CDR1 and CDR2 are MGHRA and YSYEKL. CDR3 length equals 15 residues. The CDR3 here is CASSLITGIQETQYF. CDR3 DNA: TGCGCCAGCAGCCTCATTACAGGGATCCAAGAGACCCAGTACTTC.

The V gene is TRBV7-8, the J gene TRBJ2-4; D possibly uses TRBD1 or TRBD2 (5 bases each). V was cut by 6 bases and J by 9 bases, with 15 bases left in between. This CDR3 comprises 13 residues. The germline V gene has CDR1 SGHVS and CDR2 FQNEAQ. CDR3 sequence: CASRPGRASIQYF. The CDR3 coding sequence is TGTGCCAGCAGACCGGGACGGGCCAGCATTCAGTACTTC.

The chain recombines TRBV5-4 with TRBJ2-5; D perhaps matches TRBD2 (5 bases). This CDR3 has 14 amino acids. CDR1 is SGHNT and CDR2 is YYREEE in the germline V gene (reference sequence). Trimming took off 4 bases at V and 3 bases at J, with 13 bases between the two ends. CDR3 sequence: CASSVGSREETQYF. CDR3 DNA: TGTGCCAGCAGCGTTGGGAGTAGGGAAGAGACCCAGTACTTC.

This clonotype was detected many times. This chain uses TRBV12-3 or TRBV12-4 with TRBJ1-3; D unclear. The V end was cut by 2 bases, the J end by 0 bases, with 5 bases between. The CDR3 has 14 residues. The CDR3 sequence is CASSLSSSGNTIYF. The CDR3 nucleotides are TGTGCCAGCAGTTTATCGAGCTCTGGAAACACCATATATTTT.

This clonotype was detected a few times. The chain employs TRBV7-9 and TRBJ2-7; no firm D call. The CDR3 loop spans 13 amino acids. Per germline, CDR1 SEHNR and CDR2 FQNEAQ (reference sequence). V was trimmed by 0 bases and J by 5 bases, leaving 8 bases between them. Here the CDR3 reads CASSLASPHEQYF. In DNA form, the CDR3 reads TGTGCCAGCAGCTTAGCTAGTCCCCACGAGCAGTACTTC.

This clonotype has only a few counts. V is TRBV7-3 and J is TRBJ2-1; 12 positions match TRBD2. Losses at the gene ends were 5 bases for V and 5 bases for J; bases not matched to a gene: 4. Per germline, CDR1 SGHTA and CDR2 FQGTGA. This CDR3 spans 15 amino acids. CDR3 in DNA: TGTGCCAGCAGCCCTAGCGGGAGGGCCAACAATGAGCAGTTCTTC. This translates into CASSPSGRANNEQFF.

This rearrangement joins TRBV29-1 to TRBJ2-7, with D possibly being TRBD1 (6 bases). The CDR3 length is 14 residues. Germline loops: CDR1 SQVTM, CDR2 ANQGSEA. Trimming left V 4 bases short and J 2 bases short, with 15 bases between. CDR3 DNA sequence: TGCAGCGTTGGTGCTGGGACAAGAACCTACGAGCAGTACTTC. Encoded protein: CSVGAGTRTYEQYF.

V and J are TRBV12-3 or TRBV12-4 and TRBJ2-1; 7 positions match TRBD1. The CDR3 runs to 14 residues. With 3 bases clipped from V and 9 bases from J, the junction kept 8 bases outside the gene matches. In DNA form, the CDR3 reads TGTGCCAGCAGTTTGGGACAGATCCTAGGTGAGCAGTTCTTC. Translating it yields CASSLGQILGEQFF.

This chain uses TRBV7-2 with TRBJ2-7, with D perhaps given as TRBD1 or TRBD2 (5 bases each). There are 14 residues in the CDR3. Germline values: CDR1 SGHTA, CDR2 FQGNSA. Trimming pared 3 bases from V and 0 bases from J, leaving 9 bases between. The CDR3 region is CASSFWDGSYEQYF. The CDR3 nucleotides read TGTGCCAGCAGCTTTTGGGACGGCTCCTACGAGCAGTACTTC. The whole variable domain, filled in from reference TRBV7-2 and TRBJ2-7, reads GAGVSQSPSNKVTEKGKDVELRCDPISGHTALYWYRQSLGQGLEFLIYFQGNSAPDKSGLPSDRFSAERTGGSVSTLTIQRTQQEDSAVYLCASSFWDGSYEQYFGPGTRLTVT.

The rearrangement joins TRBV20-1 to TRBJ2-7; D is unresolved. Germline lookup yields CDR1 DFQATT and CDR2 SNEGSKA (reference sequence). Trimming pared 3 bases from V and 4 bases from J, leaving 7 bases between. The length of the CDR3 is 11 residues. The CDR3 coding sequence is TGCAGTGCTAGCATGGATTACGAGCAGTACTTC. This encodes CSASMDYEQYF.

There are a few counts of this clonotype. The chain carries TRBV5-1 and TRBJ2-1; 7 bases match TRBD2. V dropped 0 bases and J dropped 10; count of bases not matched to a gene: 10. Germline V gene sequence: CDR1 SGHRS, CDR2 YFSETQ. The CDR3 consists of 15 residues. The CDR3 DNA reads TGCGCCAGCAGCTTGGACGGCGGGAGAGTTGGGGAGCAGTTCTTC. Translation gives CASSLDGGRVGEQFF.

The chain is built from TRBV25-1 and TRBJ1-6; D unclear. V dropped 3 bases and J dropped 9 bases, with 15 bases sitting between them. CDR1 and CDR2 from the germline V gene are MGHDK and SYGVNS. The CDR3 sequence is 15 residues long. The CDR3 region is CASSDMRAIGSPLHF. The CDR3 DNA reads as TGTGCCAGCAGTGATATGCGGGCAATAGGTTCACCCCTCCACTTT.